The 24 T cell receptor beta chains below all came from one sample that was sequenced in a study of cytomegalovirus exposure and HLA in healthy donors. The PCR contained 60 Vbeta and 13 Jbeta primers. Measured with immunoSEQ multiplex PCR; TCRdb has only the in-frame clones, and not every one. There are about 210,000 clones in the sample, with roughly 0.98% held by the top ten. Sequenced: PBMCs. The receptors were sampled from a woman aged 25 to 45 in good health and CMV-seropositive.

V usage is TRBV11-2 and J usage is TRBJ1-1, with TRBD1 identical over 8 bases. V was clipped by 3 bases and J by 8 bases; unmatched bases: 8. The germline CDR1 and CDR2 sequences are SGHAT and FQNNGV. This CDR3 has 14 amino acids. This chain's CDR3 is CASSFGMGDREAFF. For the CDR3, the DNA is TGTGCCAGCAGCTTTGGGATGGGGGACAGGGAAGCTTTCTTT.

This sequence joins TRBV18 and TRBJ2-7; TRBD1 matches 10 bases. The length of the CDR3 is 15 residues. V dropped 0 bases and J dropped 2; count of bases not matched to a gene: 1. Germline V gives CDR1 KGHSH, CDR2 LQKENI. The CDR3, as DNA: TGTGCCAGCTCACCACCGGGACAGGGGCCCTACGAGCAGTACTTC. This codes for CASSPPGQGPYEQYF.

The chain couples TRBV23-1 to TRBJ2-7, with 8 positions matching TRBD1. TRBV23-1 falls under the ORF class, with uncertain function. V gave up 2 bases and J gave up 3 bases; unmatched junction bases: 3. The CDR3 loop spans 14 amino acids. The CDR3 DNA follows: TGCGCCAGCAGTCAAAGGACAGGGAGCTACGAGCAGTACTTC. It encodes CASSQRTGSYEQYF.

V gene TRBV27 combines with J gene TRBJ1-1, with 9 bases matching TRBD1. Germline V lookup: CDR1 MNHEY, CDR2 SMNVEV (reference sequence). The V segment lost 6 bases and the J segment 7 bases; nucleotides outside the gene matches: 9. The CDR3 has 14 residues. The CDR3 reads CASRSTGGRVEAFF. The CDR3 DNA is TGTGCCAGCAGATCCACAGGGGGCCGGGTTGAAGCTTTCTTT.

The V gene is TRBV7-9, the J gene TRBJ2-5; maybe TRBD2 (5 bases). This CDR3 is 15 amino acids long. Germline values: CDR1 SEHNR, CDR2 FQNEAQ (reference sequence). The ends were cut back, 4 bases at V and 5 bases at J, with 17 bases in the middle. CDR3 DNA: TGTGCCAGCAGCTCTGGTGGGTCAGCGGTGGAGACCCAGTACTTC. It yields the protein CASSSGGSAVETQYF.

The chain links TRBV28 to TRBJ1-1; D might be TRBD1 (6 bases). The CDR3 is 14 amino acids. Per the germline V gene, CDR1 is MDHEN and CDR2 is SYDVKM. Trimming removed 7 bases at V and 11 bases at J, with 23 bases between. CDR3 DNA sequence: TGTGCCAGCACCATTTTATCGTCAGGGGTTGGGGCTTTCTTT. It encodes CASTILSSGVGAFF.

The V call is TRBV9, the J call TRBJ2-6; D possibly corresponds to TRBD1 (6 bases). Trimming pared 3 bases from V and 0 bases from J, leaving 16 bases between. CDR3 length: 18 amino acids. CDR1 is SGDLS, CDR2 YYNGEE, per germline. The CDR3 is CASSAPDSASSGANVLTF. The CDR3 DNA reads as TGTGCCAGCAGCGCACCGGACAGCGCCAGCTCTGGGGCCAACGTCCTGACTTTC.

CDR3 protein: CASGRGSGTANYGYTF. The CDR3 DNA sequence: TGTGCTAGTGGCCGGGGGTCCGGGACAGCCAACTATGGCTACACCTTC. The chain joins TRBV12-5 to TRBJ1-2, with TRBD1 identical over 7 bases. Trimming at V came to 6 bases and at J to 2 bases, leaving 12 bases not matched to a gene. Germline V lookup: CDR1 LGHNT, CDR2 FRNRAP. CDR3 length: 16 amino acids.

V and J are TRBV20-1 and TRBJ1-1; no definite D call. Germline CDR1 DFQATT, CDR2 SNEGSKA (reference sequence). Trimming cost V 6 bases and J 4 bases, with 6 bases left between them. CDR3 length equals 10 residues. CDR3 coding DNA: TGCAGTGCCCTTAGCACTGAAGCTTTCTTT. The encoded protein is CSALSTEAFF.

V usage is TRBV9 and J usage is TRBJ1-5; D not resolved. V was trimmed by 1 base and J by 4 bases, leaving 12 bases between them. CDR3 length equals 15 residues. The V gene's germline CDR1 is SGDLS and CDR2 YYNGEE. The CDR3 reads CASSVLPVHNQPQHF. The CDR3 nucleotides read TGTGCCAGCAGCGTACTTCCGGTCCATAATCAGCCCCAGCATTTT. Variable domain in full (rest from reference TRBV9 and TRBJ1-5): DSGVTQTPKHLITATGQRVTLRCSPRSGDLSVYWYQQSLDQGLQFLIQYYNGEERAKGNILERFSAQQFPDLHSELNLSSLELGDSALYFCASSVLPVHNQPQHFGDGTRLSIL.

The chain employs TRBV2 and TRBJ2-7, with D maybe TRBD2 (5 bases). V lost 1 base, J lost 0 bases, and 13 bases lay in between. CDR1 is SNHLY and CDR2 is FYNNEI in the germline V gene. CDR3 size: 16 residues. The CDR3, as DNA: TGTGCCAGCAGTGAAGGGCTAGCAGTCATCTCCTACGAGCAGTACTTC. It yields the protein CASSEGLAVISYEQYF.

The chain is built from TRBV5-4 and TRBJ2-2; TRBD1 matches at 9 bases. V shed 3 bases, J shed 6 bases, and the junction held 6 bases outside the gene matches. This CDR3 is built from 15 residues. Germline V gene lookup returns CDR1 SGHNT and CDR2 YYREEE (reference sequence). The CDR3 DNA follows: TGTGCCAGCAGCTCCTCGGGACAGGGCCCCGGGGAGCTGTTTTTT. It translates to CASSSSGQGPGELFF.

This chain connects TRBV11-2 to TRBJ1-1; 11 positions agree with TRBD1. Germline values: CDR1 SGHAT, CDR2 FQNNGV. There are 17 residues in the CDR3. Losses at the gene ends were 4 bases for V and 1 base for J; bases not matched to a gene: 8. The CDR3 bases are TGTGCCAGCAGCTCCCGGGACAGGGGGGGCGCGAACACTGAAGCTTTCTTT. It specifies CASSSRDRGGANTEAFF.

The CDR3: CASSSPGSGANVLTF. The CDR3 nucleotides are TGCGCCAGCAGCTCCCCGGGCTCTGGGGCCAACGTCCTGACTTTC. V is TRBV5-1 and J is TRBJ2-6, with D hard to call. Germline V lookup: CDR1 SGHRS, CDR2 YFSETQ. The CDR3 totals 15 residues. Trimming took 3 bases from V and 0 from J, leaving 7 bases between them.

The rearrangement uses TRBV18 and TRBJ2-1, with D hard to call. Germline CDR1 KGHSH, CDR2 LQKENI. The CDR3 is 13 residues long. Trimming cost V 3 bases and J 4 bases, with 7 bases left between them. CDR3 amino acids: CASSPAAYNEQFF. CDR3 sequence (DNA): TGTGCCAGCTCACCGGCAGCGTACAATGAGCAGTTCTTC.

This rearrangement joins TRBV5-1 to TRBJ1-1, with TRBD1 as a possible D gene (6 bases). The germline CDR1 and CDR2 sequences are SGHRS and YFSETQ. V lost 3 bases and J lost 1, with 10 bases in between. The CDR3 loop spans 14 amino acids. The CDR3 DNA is TGCGCCAGCAGCTCTGCCAGGGGGAACACTGAAGCTTTCTTT. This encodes CASSSARGNTEAFF. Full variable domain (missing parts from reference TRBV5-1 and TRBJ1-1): KAGVTQTPRYLIKTRGQQVTLSCSPISGHRSVSWYQQTPGQGLQFLFEYFSETQRNKGNFPGRFSGRQFSNSRSEMNVSTLELGDSALYLCASSSARGNTEAFFGQGTRLTVV.

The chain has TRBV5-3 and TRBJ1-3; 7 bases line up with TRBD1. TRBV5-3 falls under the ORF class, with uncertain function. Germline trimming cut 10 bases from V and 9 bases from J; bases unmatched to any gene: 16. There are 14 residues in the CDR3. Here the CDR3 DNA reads TGTGCCGGGAATGGACAGGCTATCTGCAGCACCATATATTTT. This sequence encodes CAGNGQAICSTIYF.

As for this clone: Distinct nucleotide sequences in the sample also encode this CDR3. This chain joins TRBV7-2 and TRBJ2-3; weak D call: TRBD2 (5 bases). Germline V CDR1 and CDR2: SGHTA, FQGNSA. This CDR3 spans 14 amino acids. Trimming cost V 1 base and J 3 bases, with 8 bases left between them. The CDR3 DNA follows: TGTGCCAGCAGCTTAGGGCTAGCAACAGATACGCAGTATTTT. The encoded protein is CASSLGLATDTQYF.

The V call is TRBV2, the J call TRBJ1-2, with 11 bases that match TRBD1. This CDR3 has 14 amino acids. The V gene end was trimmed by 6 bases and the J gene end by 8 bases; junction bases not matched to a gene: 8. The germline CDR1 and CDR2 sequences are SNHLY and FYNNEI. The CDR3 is CASRFGQGAGGYTF. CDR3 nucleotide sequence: TGTGCCAGCAGATTTGGACAGGGGGCGGGAGGCTACACCTTC.

The CDR3 nucleotides read TGTGCCAGCACCAAGTGGGGGGGGAAGAACACTGAAGCTTTCTTT. Protein product: CASTKWGGKNTEAFF. The chain has TRBV6-5 and TRBJ1-1; perhaps TRBD1 as D (5 bases). Looked up from germline, CDR1 is MNHEY and CDR2 is SVGAGI. CDR3 length: 15 residues. Trimming removed 7 bases from V and 1 base from J, with 16 bases in between.

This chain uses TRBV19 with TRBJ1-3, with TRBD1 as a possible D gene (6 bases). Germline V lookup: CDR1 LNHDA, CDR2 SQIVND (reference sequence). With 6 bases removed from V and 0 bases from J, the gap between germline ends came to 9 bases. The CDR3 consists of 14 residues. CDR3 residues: CASSARGSGNTIYF. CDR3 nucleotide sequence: TGTGCCAGTAGCGCCAGGGGCTCTGGAAACACCATATATTTT.

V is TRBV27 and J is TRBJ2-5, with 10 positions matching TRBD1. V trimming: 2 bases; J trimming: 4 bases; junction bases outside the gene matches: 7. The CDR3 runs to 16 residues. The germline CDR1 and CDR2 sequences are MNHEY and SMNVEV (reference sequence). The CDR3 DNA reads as TGTGCCAGCAGTTTAGTGTGGGGGACAGGGGCAGAGACCCAGTACTTC. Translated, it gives CASSLVWGTGAETQYF.

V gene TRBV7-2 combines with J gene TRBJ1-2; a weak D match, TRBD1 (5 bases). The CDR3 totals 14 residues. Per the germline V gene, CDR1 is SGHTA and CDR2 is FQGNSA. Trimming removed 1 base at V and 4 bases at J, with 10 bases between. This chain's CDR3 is CASSLVQASYGYTF. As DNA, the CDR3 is TGTGCCAGCAGCTTAGTACAGGCCTCCTATGGCTACACCTTC.

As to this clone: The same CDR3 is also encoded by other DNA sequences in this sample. CDR3 protein: CASSDRTGGNTEAFF. Written as DNA, the CDR3 is TGTGCCAGCAGTGACCGGACAGGGGGGAACACTGAAGCTTTCTTT. The V call is TRBV6-1, the J call TRBJ1-1; 10 nucleotides line up with TRBD1. V was pared by 3 bases and J by 1 base, with 2 bases of the junction left unmatched. This CDR3 region has 15 residues. CDR1 and CDR2 (germline): MNHNS, SASEGT.